The 21 T cell receptor beta chains given below trace back to one sample, sequenced in a study of shared clonotypes between healthy human individuals. Sequencing used immunoSEQ multiplex PCR; TCRdb keeps in-frame clones, though not all of them. The sample records 1,500,000 or so clones, roughly 96% being singletons. The sequencing input was naive CD4+ T cells sorted from blood. Subset reported: CD45RA+ positively selected. The receptors stem from a man aged 25-40 years in good health.

The V call is TRBV10-2, the J call TRBJ2-3; D unclear. Germline V gene data show CDR1 as WSHSY and CDR2 as SAAADI. V shed 6 bases and J shed 2 bases, with 6 bases lying between them. This CDR3 comprises 12 residues. Here the CDR3 reads CASSRTTDTQYF. The CDR3 region has the DNA TGCGCCAGCAGCCGCACCACAGATACGCAGTATTTT.

V gene TRBV5-5 combines with J gene TRBJ2-7, with TRBD1 as a possible D gene (6 bases). The CDR3 runs to 13 residues. Germline V CDR1 and CDR2: SGHKS, YYEKEE (reference sequence). Trimming cost V 7 bases and J 1 base, with 12 bases left between them. The CDR3 sequence is CASFLGGSYEQYF. The CDR3 DNA follows: TGTGCCAGCTTTCTAGGGGGTTCCTACGAGCAGTACTTC.

The chain is built from TRBV6-6 and TRBJ1-3; no reliable D call. This CDR3 contains 16 residues. Germline V CDR1 and CDR2: MNHNY, SVGAGI (reference sequence). Trimming pared 1 base from V and 1 base from J, leaving 11 bases between. The CDR3 protein is CASSYYRGDSGNTIYF. CDR3 sequence (DNA): TGTGCCAGCAGTTACTACCGTGGGGATTCTGGAAACACCATATATTTT.

This chain links TRBV28 with TRBJ1-1; the D is unclear. The CDR3 is 11 amino acids. In germline, CDR1 is MDHEN, CDR2 SYDVKM. The CDR3, as DNA: TGTGTAGTGTCAGTGAACACTGAAGCTTTCTTT. It encodes CVVSVNTEAFF.

The chain has TRBV7-2 and TRBJ1-1; maybe TRBD1 (5 bases). The CDR3 is 14 residues long. V lost 2 bases and J lost 1, with 8 bases in between. Looked up from germline, CDR1 is SGHTA and CDR2 is FQGNSA. The CDR3 DNA reads TGTGCCAGCAGCTTATCCAGGGCGAACACTGAAGCTTTCTTT. It yields the protein CASSLSRANTEAFF.

This chain links TRBV4-3 with TRBJ2-3; no definite D call. The CDR3 contains 13 residues. The germline gives CDR1 LGHNA, CDR2 YSLEER. With 1 base removed from V and 5 bases from J, the gap between germline ends came to 7 bases. For the CDR3, the DNA is TGCGCCAGCAGCCAAGGCGACAAAGATACGCAGTATTTT. Its translation is CASSQGDKDTQYF.

The gene calls are TRBV15 and TRBJ2-5; D may be TRBD2 (5 bases). CDR3 length: 13 residues. Germline-derived CDR1 and CDR2 are LNHNV and YYDKDF (reference sequence). V was clipped by 1 base and J by 6 bases, with 9 bases between them. The CDR3 protein is CATSRGTSKTQYF. For the CDR3, the DNA is TGTGCCACCAGCAGAGGCACTAGTAAGACCCAGTACTTC.

This clone was recorded once. This CDR3 is also generated by other DNA sequences in the sample. V gene TRBV5-1 combines with J gene TRBJ2-1, with D uncertain. Per the germline V gene, CDR1 is SGHRS and CDR2 is YFSETQ. This CDR3 comprises 15 residues. V lost 0 bases, J lost 0 bases, and 7 bases lay in between. Here the CDR3 reads CASSLDPSSYNEQFF. For the CDR3, the DNA is TGCGCCAGCAGCTTGGATCCTAGCTCCTACAATGAGCAGTTCTTC.

As concerns this clone: Other DNA sequences within the sample encode an identical CDR3. This chain connects TRBV5-1 to TRBJ2-3; unclear D gene. V was shortened by 0 bases and J by 3 bases, with 8 bases between the two germline ends. Per germline, CDR1 SGHRS and CDR2 YFSETQ. There are 14 residues in the CDR3. CDR3 coding DNA: TGCGCCAGCAGCTTGGGGTTGTCAACAGATACGCAGTATTTT. This sequence encodes CASSLGLSTDTQYF. The whole variable domain, remainder taken from reference TRBV5-1 and TRBJ2-3, is KAGVTQTPRYLIKTRGQQVTLSCSPISGHRSVSWYQQTPGQGLQFLFEYFSETQRNKGNFPGRFSGRQFSNSRSEMNVSTLELGDSALYLCASSLGLSTDTQYFGPGTRLTVL.

The gene calls are TRBV2 and TRBJ1-5; weak D call: TRBD1 (5 bases). V was trimmed by 4 bases and J by 2 bases, leaving 9 bases between them. This CDR3 spans 14 amino acids. Germline assignment: CDR1 SNHLY and CDR2 FYNNEI. CDR3 residues: CASSVLGGNQPQHF. The CDR3 DNA follows: TGTGCCAGCAGTGTGTTAGGGGGCAATCAGCCCCAGCATTTT.

This clone has a single count. The CDR3 protein is CASSQDPSQPQHF. The DNA of the CDR3 is TGCGCCAGCAGCCAAGACCCGAGTCAGCCCCAGCATTTT. V usage is TRBV4-3 and J usage is TRBJ1-5; D is ambiguous. V dropped 0 bases and J dropped 6 bases, with 6 bases sitting between them. CDR3 length: 13 residues. The germline CDR1 and CDR2 sequences are LGHNA and YSLEER.

This clone has a single count. This rearrangement joins TRBV7-2 to TRBJ2-1; TRBD2 might be the D (7 bases). CDR3 length equals 16 residues. V lost 6 bases to trimming and J lost 6 bases, with 21 bases between them. The germline V gene encodes CDR1 SGHTA and CDR2 FQGNSA. The DNA for the CDR3 is TGTGCCAGCAGATCCCCCACAGGGACTATCAGCAATGAGCAGTTCTTC. It is translated as CASRSPTGTISNEQFF.

The chain has TRBV6-5 and TRBJ1-4; D unresolved. The V and J ends lost 4 bases and 4 bases respectively, with 10 bases between them. The CDR3 runs to 14 residues. CDR1 and CDR2 from the germline V gene are MNHEY and SVGAGI. The CDR3 spells CASSWTVFNEKLFF. The CDR3 coding sequence is TGTGCCAGCAGTTGGACGGTGTTTAATGAAAAACTGTTTTTT.

The J gene is TRBJ1-2, the V gene TRBV6-5; D might be TRBD1 (6 bases). The CDR3 runs to 14 residues. V lost 4 bases to trimming and J lost 6 bases, with 15 bases between them. Germline CDR1 and CDR2: MNHEY and SVGAGI. In nucleotides, the CDR3 is TGTGCCAGCAGTTCGATAGGGGGTCTTGATGGCTACACCTTC. Amino acids: CASSSIGGLDGYTF.

The J gene is TRBJ2-7, the V gene TRBV5-4; either TRBD1 or TRBD2 may fit D (5 bases each). CDR1 and CDR2 (germline): SGHNT, YYREEE (reference sequence). This CDR3 is built from 12 residues. The ends were cut back, 0 bases at V and 7 bases at J, with 8 bases in the middle. The CDR3 nucleotides read TGTGCCAGCAGCTTGGTGGGGGTGGAGCAGTACTTC. It encodes CASSLVGVEQYF. Looking up the rest from reference TRBV5-4 and TRBJ2-7 gives the full variable domain: ETGVTQSPTHLIKTRGQQVTLRCSSQSGHNTVSWYQQALGQGPQFIFQYYREEENGRGNFPPRFSGLQFPNYSSELNVNALELDDSALYLCASSLVGVEQYFGPGTRLTVT.

The genes are TRBV10-3 and TRBJ2-1, with D uncertain. The V end lost 6 bases, the J end lost 2 bases, and 8 bases lay between the germline ends. In germline, CDR1 is ENHRY, CDR2 SYGVKD. The CDR3 spans 13 residues. CDR3 sequence reads: CAIRPPPYNEQFF. The CDR3, as DNA: TGTGCCATCAGACCCCCGCCCTACAATGAGCAGTTCTTC.

The chain uses TRBV5-1 and TRBJ1-2; perhaps TRBD1 as D (5 bases). CDR1 is SGHRS, CDR2 YFSETQ, per germline. V gave up 1 base and J gave up 8 bases, with 15 bases separating them. This CDR3 contains 14 residues. The CDR3 DNA follows: TGCGCCAGCAGCTTGTCGAGCATCGGGGGAGGCTACACCTTC. Its protein is CASSLSSIGGGYTF.

This chain uses TRBV7-8 with TRBJ2-1; perhaps TRBD2 as D (5 bases). Germline V lookup: CDR1 SGHVS, CDR2 FQNEAQ. The V end was cut by 0 bases, the J end by 3 bases, with 9 bases between. The CDR3 sequence is 15 residues long. The DNA of the CDR3 is TGTGCCAGCAGCTTAGCGCGGGCCGTCTACAATGAGCAGTTCTTC. This encodes CASSLARAVYNEQFF.

The chain joins TRBV9 to TRBJ2-3; unclear D gene. Germline V lookup: CDR1 SGDLS, CDR2 YYNGEE. The CDR3 totals 14 residues. V lost 4 bases and J lost 1, with 10 bases in between. The CDR3 protein is CASSPYIGTDTQYF. The DNA for the CDR3 is TGTGCCAGCAGCCCGTACATAGGCACAGATACGCAGTATTTT.

V usage is TRBV18 and J usage is TRBJ2-3, with 7 positions matching TRBD1. This CDR3 spans 15 amino acids. The V segment lost 2 bases and the J segment 1 base; nucleotides outside the gene matches: 3. Germline CDR1 is KGHSH and CDR2 is LQKENI. CDR3 sequence (DNA): TGTGCCAGCTCACCATTGGGGACAGGCACAGATACGCAGTATTTT. This gives the protein CASSPLGTGTDTQYF.

The J gene is TRBJ2-2, the V gene TRBV18, with a tentative D call TRBD2 (8 bases). V shed 2 bases and J shed 4 bases, with 26 bases lying between them. Germline CDR1 reads KGHSH; CDR2 reads LQKENI. The CDR3 is 20 amino acids. CDR3 sequence: CASSPWGTVPAGVGTGELFF. DNA of the CDR3: TGTGCCAGCTCACCATGGGGGACAGTTCCAGCGGGAGTAGGCACCGGGGAGCTGTTTTTT.